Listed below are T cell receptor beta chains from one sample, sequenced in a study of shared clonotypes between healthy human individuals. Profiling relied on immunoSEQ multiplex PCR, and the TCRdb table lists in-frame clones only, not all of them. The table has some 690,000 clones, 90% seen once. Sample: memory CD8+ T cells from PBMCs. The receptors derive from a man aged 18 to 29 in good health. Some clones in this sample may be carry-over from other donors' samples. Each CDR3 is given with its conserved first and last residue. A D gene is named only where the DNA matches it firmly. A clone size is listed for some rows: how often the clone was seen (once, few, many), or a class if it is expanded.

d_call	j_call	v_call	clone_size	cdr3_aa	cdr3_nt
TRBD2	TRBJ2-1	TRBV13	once	CASSSPESGGHEQFF	TGTGCCAGCAGCTCTCCCGAGTCGGGAGGGCATGAGCAGTTCTTC
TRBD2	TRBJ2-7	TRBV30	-	CAWSWGLAGNYEQYF	TGTGCCTGGAGTTGGGGACTAGCGGGAAACTACGAGCAGTACTTC
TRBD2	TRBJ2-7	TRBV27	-	CASSPPASGTYEQYF	TGTGCCAGCAGTCCTCCGGCTAGCGGGACCTACGAGCAGTACTTC
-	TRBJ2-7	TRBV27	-	CASSFAGPSYEQYF	TGTGCCAGCAGTTTTGCAGGGCCTTCCTACGAGCAGTACTTC
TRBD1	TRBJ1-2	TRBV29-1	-	CSVGQGVGGYTF	TGCAGCGTTGGACAGGGGGTTGGTGGCTACACCTTC
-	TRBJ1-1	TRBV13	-	CASSLMRGNTEAFF	TGTGCCAGCAGCTTGATGAGGGGGAACACTGAAGCTTTCTTT
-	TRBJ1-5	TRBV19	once	CASSIWSNQPQHF	TGTGCCAGTAGTATTTGGAGCAATCAGCCCCAGCATTTT
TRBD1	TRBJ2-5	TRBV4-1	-	CASSQGRQGRETQYF	TGCGCCAGCAGCCAAGGGCGACAGGGTAGAGAGACCCAGTACTTC
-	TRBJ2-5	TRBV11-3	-	CASSPQRPGEETQYF	TGTGCCAGCAGCCCCCAACGACCAGGGGAAGAGACCCAGTACTTC
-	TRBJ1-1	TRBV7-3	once	CASSPRAELMNTEAFF	TGTGCCAGCAGCCCGCGGGCCGAACTAATGAACACTGAAGCTTTCTTT